Shown below are 27 T cell receptor beta chains from a single sample sequenced in a study of cytomegalovirus exposure and HLA in healthy donors. The study ran its PCR with 60 Vbeta and 13 Jbeta primers. Profiling relied on immunoSEQ multiplex PCR, and the TCRdb table lists in-frame clones only, not all of them. The data show fewer than 150,000 clones, less than 85% seen once. The sample comprised PBMCs. The origin of the receptors is a man aged 35 to 55 in good health and CMV-seropositive.

This clone was recorded once. In DNA form, the CDR3 reads TGCGCCAGCAGCTCCTCCCAAGAGACCCAGTACTTC. Residues: CASSSSQETQYF. This rearrangement joins TRBV5-1 to TRBJ2-5; no definite D call. V lost 3 bases, J lost 1 base, and 4 bases lay in between. The CDR3 runs 12 residues. Germline CDR1 SGHRS, CDR2 YFSETQ.

This chain joins TRBV6-6 and TRBJ2-2; tentatively, D is TRBD1 (5 bases). The CDR3 is 15 residues long. V lost 7 bases and J 3 bases, leaving 15 bases between the germline ends. Germline lookup yields CDR1 MNHNY and CDR2 SVGAGI (reference sequence). This CDR3 reads CASTHRRVDTGELFF. The CDR3 coding sequence is TGTGCCAGCACCCATCGCAGGGTAGACACCGGGGAGCTGTTTTTT.

The gene calls are TRBV28 and TRBJ1-4, with 8 bases aligning to TRBD1. CDR1 MDHEN and CDR2 SYDVKM come from the germline V gene. This CDR3 comprises 14 residues. V trimming: 7 bases; J trimming: 6 bases; junction bases outside the gene matches: 7. The chain's CDR3 is CASTLQGGYEKLFF. DNA for the CDR3: TGTGCCAGCACCCTACAGGGGGGGTATGAAAAACTGTTTTTT.

V gene TRBV18 combines with J gene TRBJ1-4, with D possibly TRBD1 on 5 matching bases. The length of the CDR3 is 15 residues. The germline gives CDR1 KGHSH, CDR2 LQKENI. V lost 3 bases and J 3 bases, leaving 11 bases between the germline ends. CDR3 bases: TGTGCCAGCTCACCCGCGGTAGGGGCTAATGAAAAACTGTTTTTT. Its protein is CASSPAVGANEKLFF.

This rearrangement joins TRBV4-2 to TRBJ1-1; D gene uncertain. This CDR3 contains 18 residues. Between the trimmed V and J ends, which lost 0 bases and 0 bases, there was a span of 17 bases. Germline lookup yields CDR1 LGHNA and CDR2 YNFKEQ. The CDR3 nucleotides read TGTGCCAGCAGCCAAGATAGCCCGCACTACCGCCTGAACACTGAAGCTTTCTTT. It translates to CASSQDSPHYRLNTEAFF.

CDR3 coding DNA: TGTGCCAGTACCCCTGGGCCCGGGGTCTATGGCTACACCTTC. This translates into CASTPGPGVYGYTF. This chain links TRBV27 with TRBJ1-2; D is unclear. Germline V gene sequence: CDR1 MNHEY, CDR2 SMNVEV (reference sequence). This CDR3 has 14 residues. V lost 9 bases and J 4 bases, leaving 18 bases between the germline ends.

This chain links TRBV5-4 with TRBJ1-2; no firm D call. The V gene lost 4 bases and the J gene lost 2 bases, with 9 bases spanning the gap. CDR1 is SGHNT and CDR2 is YYREEE in the germline V gene (reference sequence). This CDR3 has 13 residues. CDR3 in amino acids: CASSAGYNYGYTF. CDR3 in DNA: TGTGCCAGCAGCGCGGGCTACAACTATGGCTACACCTTC.

The chain combines TRBV6-1 with TRBJ2-7; 7 positions match TRBD2. This CDR3 is 15 amino acids long. Germline trimming cut 0 bases from V and 4 bases from J; bases unmatched to any gene: 6. Germline CDR1 and CDR2: MNHNS and SASEGT. The CDR3 reads CASSEARDYTYEQYF. For the CDR3, the DNA is TGTGCCAGCAGTGAAGCCAGGGACTATACTTACGAGCAGTACTTC.

The chain uses TRBV20-1 and TRBJ1-2; D might be TRBD1 (5 bases). The CDR3 runs 11 residues. V shed 3 bases and J shed 7 bases, with 9 bases lying between them. Germline V gene lookup returns CDR1 DFQATT and CDR2 SNEGSKA (reference sequence). The CDR3 DNA is TGCAGTGCTAGCAGGGTTGGTGGCTACACCTTC. Amino acid sequence: CSASRVGGYTF.

This chain links TRBV7-2 with TRBJ2-1, with a tentative D call TRBD1 (5 bases). The CDR3 contains 15 residues. Trimming cost V 7 bases and J 2 bases, with 15 bases left between them. CDR1 and CDR2 from the germline V gene are SGHTA and FQGNSA. CDR3 sequence (DNA): TGTGCCAGCACCGAAACTCTGGGGCCCTACAATGAGCAGTTCTTC. Its translation: CASTETLGPYNEQFF.

The chain couples TRBV30 to TRBJ1-2; the D gene is possibly TRBD1 (5 bases). Trimming shortened V by 2 bases and J by 4 bases, and 8 bases separated the two germline ends. This CDR3 is built from 12 residues. The germline gives CDR1 GTSNPN, CDR2 SVGIG (reference sequence). CDR3 DNA: TGTGCCTGGAGTCGACAGACCTATGGCTACACCTTC. The encoded protein is CAWSRQTYGYTF.

The rearrangement joins TRBV27 to TRBJ1-4; TRBD1 agrees at 9 bases. Germline values: CDR1 MNHEY, CDR2 SMNVEV (reference sequence). The CDR3 runs to 15 residues. V shed 6 bases, J shed 5 bases, and the junction held 7 bases outside the gene matches. This chain's CDR3 is CASRTQGAGNEKLFF. The CDR3 bases are TGTGCCAGCAGAACACAGGGGGCGGGCAATGAAAAACTGTTTTTT.

The gene calls are TRBV11-2 and TRBJ2-2; tentative D call: TRBD1 (8 bases). The CDR3 sequence is 18 residues long. Per the germline V gene, CDR1 is SGHAT and CDR2 is FQNNGV. V shed 3 bases and J shed 3 bases, with 20 bases lying between them. The CDR3 sequence: CASSFRTGTGRDTGELFF. The CDR3 DNA reads TGTGCCAGCAGCTTCCGGACAGGGACGGGGAGGGACACCGGGGAGCTGTTTTTT.

The rearrangement links TRBV7-6 to TRBJ1-1; TRBD1 might be the D (6 bases). V lost 0 bases and J lost 0, with 14 bases in between. CDR1 SGHVS and CDR2 FNYEAQ come from the germline V gene. The CDR3 extends over 17 amino acids. CDR3 loop: CASSLAPGVRMNTEAFF. The CDR3 coding sequence is TGTGCCAGCAGCTTAGCCCCAGGGGTCCGCATGAACACTGAAGCTTTCTTT. Full variable domain (remainder filled in from reference TRBV7-6 and TRBJ1-1): GAGVSQSPRYKVTKRGQDVALRCDPISGHVSLYWYRQALGQGPEFLTYFNYEAQQDKSGLPNDRFSAERPEGSISTLTIQRTEQRDSAMYRCASSLAPGVRMNTEAFFGQGTRLTVV.

The chain recombines TRBV9 with TRBJ1-2; 8 positions agree with TRBD1. Trimming took 5 bases from V and 4 from J; bases not matched to a gene: 1. This CDR3 region has 12 residues. From germline, CDR1 is SGDLS and CDR2 YYNGEE. The CDR3 here is CASRDRAYGYTF. CDR3 sequence (DNA): TGTGCCAGCAGGGACAGGGCCTATGGCTACACCTTC.

J is TRBJ2-1 and V is TRBV7-9; 7 bases match TRBD1. Germline CDR1 and CDR2: SEHNR and FQNEAQ (reference sequence). The CDR3 covers 18 residues. V gave up 5 bases and J gave up 0 bases; unmatched junction bases: 13. The CDR3 DNA sequence: TGTGCCAGCAGCGACTACGCCGGGACAGCGAGCTCCTACAATGAGCAGTTCTTC. Translated: CASSDYAGTASSYNEQFF.

The chain links TRBV5-6 to TRBJ2-2, with unresolved D. Between the trimmed V and J ends, which lost 5 bases and 6 bases, there was a span of 23 bases. This CDR3 region has 17 residues. The germline CDR1 and CDR2 sequences are SGHDT and YYEEEE. CDR3 loop: CASRSSGVTVTPGELFF. In nucleotides, the CDR3 is TGTGCCAGCAGGTCCTCGGGTGTGACGGTAACACCCGGGGAGCTGTTTTTT.

The gene calls are TRBV6-6 and TRBJ2-5, with TRBD2 matching 8 bases. Looked up from germline, CDR1 is MNHNY and CDR2 is SVGAGI (reference sequence). The CDR3 contains 15 residues. J lost 2 bases, V lost 5 bases, and 7 bases had no gene match. The CDR3 sequence: CASSPRGGSQETQYF. In nucleotides, the CDR3 is TGTGCCAGCAGTCCTCGGGGGGGATCACAAGAGACCCAGTACTTC.

This clone was seen once. V usage is TRBV6-6 and J usage is TRBJ2-5; 10 positions match TRBD1. The CDR3 is 12 amino acids. After removal of 5 bases from V and 9 bases from J, the junction contained 3 bases not matched to a gene. The germline V gene encodes CDR1 MNHNY and CDR2 SVGAGI (reference sequence). The DNA of the CDR3 is TGTGCCAGCAGTGGACAGGGGGAGGCCCAGTACTTC. Translation gives CASSGQGEAQYF.

This sequence joins TRBV28 and TRBJ1-5, with TRBD1 identical over 10 bases. With 0 bases clipped from V and 1 base from J, the junction kept 3 bases outside the gene matches. Germline V gene data show CDR1 as MDHEN and CDR2 as SYDVKM. The CDR3 is 17 amino acids. The CDR3 is CASSLWTGGGSNQPQHF. The CDR3 nucleotides read TGTGCCAGCAGTTTATGGACAGGGGGCGGGAGCAATCAGCCCCAGCATTTT.

The chain couples TRBV5-1 to TRBJ2-2; TRBD2 aligns across 8 bases. There are 18 residues in the CDR3. J gave up 5 bases and V 0 bases, and 12 bases lay outside the gene matches. Germline V gene lookup returns CDR1 SGHRS and CDR2 YFSETQ. CDR3 amino acids: CASSLGLGGGPETGELFF. CDR3 nucleotides: TGCGCCAGCAGCTTGGGTCTCGGCGGGGGGCCGGAAACCGGGGAGCTGTTTTTT.

About this clone: Mismatch with germline at one junction end may stem from a read error. This chain uses TRBV5-5 with TRBJ2-1; TRBD2 matches 13 bases. The CDR3 runs 12 residues. Germline V lookup: CDR1 SGHKS, CDR2 YYEKEE (reference sequence). CDR3: CASSLGTSGTIF. The DNA of the CDR3 is TGTGCCAGCAGCCTGGGGACTAGCGGGACAATCTTC.

This sequence joins TRBV7-2 and TRBJ2-7; a possible D gene is TRBD2 (6 bases). The CDR3 is 16 residues long. The V gene lost 2 bases and the J gene lost 6 bases, with 20 bases spanning the gap. Germline CDR1 and CDR2: SGHTA and FQGNSA. The CDR3 DNA follows: TGTGCCAGCAGCTTATTGCCCGACGGGGGATCGCTCGAGCAGTACTTC. This gives the protein CASSLLPDGGSLEQYF.

The V and J genes are TRBV6-1 and TRBJ1-1; D gene uncertain. Per the germline V gene, CDR1 is MNHNS and CDR2 is SASEGT. The CDR3 extends over 14 amino acids. V lost 4 bases to trimming and J lost 1 base, with 10 bases between them. CDR3 loop: CASSGRAANTEAFF. The CDR3 coding sequence is TGTGCCAGCAGTGGTCGAGCGGCGAACACTGAAGCTTTCTTT.

V gene TRBV18 combines with J gene TRBJ2-1; TRBD2 aligns across 13 bases. The CDR3 is made up of 18 amino acids. Looked up from germline, CDR1 is KGHSH and CDR2 is LQKENI. V dropped 3 bases and J dropped 6; count of bases not matched to a gene: 11. CDR3 amino acids: CASSPLRLAGGVRNEQFF. The CDR3 DNA follows: TGTGCCAGCTCACCGTTAAGACTAGCGGGAGGTGTGCGCAATGAGCAGTTCTTC.

V usage is TRBV2 and J usage is TRBJ1-2; 9 bases are a match to TRBD1. CDR1 and CDR2 from the germline V gene are SNHLY and FYNNEI. The V and J ends lost 10 bases and 7 bases, in that order; junction bases with no gene match: 10. This CDR3 has 13 residues. The DNA for the CDR3 is TGTGCCATTCGCAGGACAGGGGAGTTTGGCTACACCTTC. Translating gives CAIRRTGEFGYTF.

The CDR3 nucleotides are TGCAGCGCCCTAGGGGCCAGGGCTGAAGCTTTCTTT. The encoded protein is CSALGARAEAFF. The genes are TRBV29-1 and TRBJ1-1, with D perhaps matching TRBD1 (5 bases). V shed 7 bases and J shed 6 bases, with 15 bases lying between them. The CDR3 has 12 amino acids. In germline, CDR1 is SQVTM, CDR2 ANQGSEA. Variable domain in full (rest from reference TRBV29-1 and TRBJ1-1): SAVISQKPSRDICQRGTSLTIQCQVDSQVTMMFWYRQQPGQSLTLIATANQGSEATYESGFVIDKFPISRPNLTFSTLTVSNMSPEDSSIYLCSALGARAEAFFGQGTRLTVV.